This is a list of T cell receptor beta chains from one sample in a study of breast tumors, draining lymph nodes, adjacent tissues. MiXCR was run by TCRdb on the multiplex PCR reads, yielding one entry per CDR3 protein. The repertoire holds about 200,000 distinct CDR3 sequences, roughly 29% seen once, with roughly 4% in the top ten. The sequenced sample consisted of axillary lymph node tissue. Receptors originate from a female donor with breast cancer. Some clones in this sample may be carry-over from other donors' samples. The CDR3 runs from the conserved cysteine through the conserved F or W. D genes are given only for firm matches. Clone size appears in some rows only: once, few, many, or a class for an expanded clone.

v_gene	j_gene	abundance	d_gene	CDR3nt	CDR3aa
TRBV7-9	TRBJ2-5	medium-sized	-	TGTGCCAGCAGCTTTGGGTGGGCAGCCCAAGAGACCCAGTACTTC	CASSFGWAAQETQYF
TRBV6-6	TRBJ2-3	-	-	TGTGCCAGCAGTGGGGCGAGGGCCAGCAGCCAGTATTTT	CASSGARASSQYF
TRBV15	TRBJ2-1	many	-	TGTGCCACCAGCAGAGACAGGCCAGGTCAGCAGTTCTTC	CATSRDRPGQQFF
TRBV9	TRBJ2-2	many	-	TGTGCCAGCAGCGTGCGGGACAACGCGAACACCGGGGAGCTGTTTTTT	CASSVRDNANTGELFF
TRBV20-1	TRBJ2-5	-	-	TGCAGTGCTCCAATCTCCGGGACTCAACAAGAGACCCAGTACTTC	CSAPISGTQQETQYF
TRBV24-1	TRBJ2-2	many	TRBD2	TGTGCCACCAGTGATTTTTCCGGGACTAGCGGGAGGAAGGTGGGCACCGGGGAGCTGTTTTTT	CATSDFSGTSGRKVGTGELFF
TRBV19	TRBJ1-6	-	-	TGTGCCAGTAGTATAGCGGGGGGCTACGCCCTCCACTTT	CASSIAGGYALHF
TRBV2	TRBJ1-6	-	-	TGTGCCAGCAGCCCGGACAGCTTTAATTCACCCCTCCACTTT	CASSPDSFNSPLHF
TRBV12-3/TRBV12-4	TRBJ2-1	many	-	TGTGCCAGCAGTTTAGGGGACGAGCAGTTCTTC	CASSLGDEQFF
TRBV7-2	TRBJ2-7	many	-	TGTGCCAGCAGCTTAGAGACGGCTTACGAGCAGTACTTC	CASSLETAYEQYF
TRBV4-3	TRBJ1-2	-	-	TGCGCCAGCAGCCAAGACCGGACCTATGGCTACACCTTC	CASSQDRTYGYTF
TRBV5-1	TRBJ2-7	many	TRBD2	TGCGCCAGCAGCTTGTATACTAGCGGGGGGTACAGCTCCTACGAGCAGTACTTC	CASSLYTSGGYSSYEQYF
TRBV20-1	TRBJ2-7	many	-	TGCAGTGCTAGAGATCAAAACAGAAACTACGAGCAGTACTTC	CSARDQNRNYEQYF
TRBV5-1	TRBJ2-1	few	TRBD1	TGCGCCAGCAGCTCCCAGGGGGATGAGCAGTTCTTC	CASSSQGDEQFF
TRBV28	TRBJ2-3	-	TRBD2	TGTGCCAGCAGTTTAGTCGATTCTAGCGGGGACAATACGCAGTATTTT	CASSLVDSSGDNTQYF
TRBV7-3	TRBJ2-1	-	-	TGTGCCAGCAGCTTAAGGGCGGGAAGAGGACAGAACAATGAGCAGTTCTTC	CASSLRAGRGQNNEQFF
TRBV2	TRBJ2-1	many	-	TGTGCCAGCAGTGACCAGGTCTCCTACAATGAGCAGTTCTTC	CASSDQVSYNEQFF
TRBV6-4	TRBJ2-1	-	-	TGTGCCACCGCCCGGGGGCCCTACAATGAGCAGTTCTTC	CATARGPYNEQFF
TRBV24-1	TRBJ2-7	many	TRBD1	TGTGCCACTAGTGGGACAGGAATGGGCAACGAGCAGTACTTC	CATSGTGMGNEQYF
TRBV7-9	TRBJ1-5	-	TRBD1	TGTGCCAGCAGCTTAGCAGCCTCCGGGACAGGGCTTAGCAATCAGCCCCAGCGTTTT	CASSLAASGTGLSNQPQRF
TRBV9	TRBJ2-1	many	TRBD2	TGTGCCAGCAGCGTAGGGCTAGCGGGAGCGGGGGAGCAGTTCTTC	CASSVGLAGAGEQFF
TRBV5-1	TRBJ2-3	many	-	TGCGCCAGCAGCTCCAGAGGGGATACGCAGTATTTT	CASSSRGDTQYF